This entry lists 5 T cell receptor beta chains sequenced from one sample in a study of identical twins listed by TCRdb under 2016. The library was built by means of 5' RACE. Sequencing relied on an Illumina HiSeq 2000. In TCRdb, the public reads were trimmed at Q25 with fastp and aligned with MiXCR, with productive beta chains retained. Rows are combined by CDR3 protein, so each entry shows the most common genes and DNA. The sample yields approximately 210,000 distinct CDR3 sequences; around 10% were counted once. 4% to 6% of the sample is taken by the ten largest. Sequencing was done on a sample of memory (CD45RO+) T cells sorted from blood. Read against the paper, the sample's cell subset or site label means: CD45RO+ enriched T cells. The source is a woman younger than 30 in good health.

This chain uses TRBV3-1 with TRBJ2-1; D may be TRBD1 (5 bases). The CDR3 covers 16 residues. Germline CDR1 is LGHDT and CDR2 is YNNKEL (reference sequence). The V and J ends lost 3 bases and 7 bases respectively, with 19 bases between them. The CDR3 here is CASSQLGPWGQNEQFF. In DNA form, the CDR3 reads TGTGCCAGCAGCCAGCTGGGCCCCTGGGGCCAGAATGAGCAGTTCTTC.

The rearrangement links TRBV24-1 to TRBJ2-5; D perhaps matches TRBD1 (6 bases). Germline lookup yields CDR1 KGHDR and CDR2 SFDVKD. With 4 bases removed from V and 4 bases from J, the gap between germline ends came to 9 bases. This CDR3 has 13 residues. CDR3 coding DNA: TGTGCCACCAGTGACCCAGGGGTAGAGACCCAGTACTTC. Translated, it gives CATSDPGVETQYF.

This clonotype was observed a handful of times. This chain links TRBV7-2 with TRBJ2-1; no reliable D call. Germline V gives CDR1 SGHTA, CDR2 FQGNSA. The V gene lost 4 bases and the J gene lost 4 bases, with 8 bases spanning the gap. The CDR3 is 13 residues long. The CDR3 region is CASSYRVYNEQFF. CDR3 nucleotides: TGTGCCAGCAGCTACAGAGTTTACAATGAGCAGTTCTTC.

The rearrangement links TRBV6-2 or TRBV6-3 to TRBJ2-3; TRBD2 matches at 10 bases. Germline trimming cut 2 bases from V and 4 bases from J; bases unmatched to any gene: 3. Per germline, CDR1 MNHEY and CDR2 SVGEGT. The CDR3 spans 15 residues. The CDR3 is CASSYLAGVSDTQYF. As DNA, the CDR3 is TGTGCCAGCAGTTACCTAGCGGGAGTATCAGATACGCAGTATTTT.

The rearrangement joins TRBV11-1 to TRBJ2-3; TRBD1 matches at 11 bases. This CDR3 contains 22 residues. CDR1 and CDR2 from the germline V gene are SGHAT and FQDESV (reference sequence). V trimming: 0 bases; J trimming: 1 base; junction bases outside the gene matches: 18. The CDR3 DNA is TGTGCCAGCAGCTTAGCCCTAATGCGTTGGGACAGGGGGATGAGAGGCACAGATACGCAGTATTTT. It specifies CASSLALMRWDRGMRGTDTQYF.